The 21 T cell receptor beta chains presented below share a single source sample, sequenced in a study of siplizumab effects on memory and regulatory T cells. This table comes from immunoSEQ multiplex PCR, and its TCRdb copy is limited to in-frame clones, with some not included. This table has 100,000 or so clones, about 93% appearing once. Sequencing was performed on CD4+ T cells sorted from blood. The source of these receptors is a human donor in good health.

Here the CDR3 DNA reads TGTGCCAGCAGCTTACACGGAACAGGGACCGGGGAGCTGTTTTTT. This codes for CASSLHGTGTGELFF. The V gene is TRBV5-8, the J gene TRBJ2-2, with D possibly matching TRBD1 (6 bases). Trimming removed 2 bases from V and 5 bases from J, with 13 bases in between. CDR3 length equals 15 residues. Germline loops: CDR1 SGHTS, CDR2 YDEGEE.

The chain links TRBV5-6 to TRBJ2-7; 7 bases align to TRBD2. Germline lookup yields CDR1 SGHDT and CDR2 YYEEEE. The ends lost 2 bases at V and 5 bases at J; junction bases unmatched: 4. This CDR3 contains 13 residues. This CDR3 reads CASSLTSVDEQYF. The CDR3 bases are TGTGCCAGCAGCTTAACTAGCGTGGACGAGCAGTACTTC.

The chain couples TRBV15 to TRBJ2-3; D possibly corresponds to TRBD2 (5 bases). This CDR3 is built from 14 residues. Germline CDR1 LNHNV, CDR2 YYDKDF (reference sequence). Trimming removed 3 bases at V and 2 bases at J, with 9 bases between. CDR3 residues: CATSSVGNTDTQYF. The CDR3 nucleotides read TGTGCCACCAGCAGTGTCGGGAACACAGATACGCAGTATTTT.

The J gene is TRBJ1-2, the V gene TRBV6-5; D unresolved. V lost 4 bases, J lost 8 bases, and 20 bases lay in between. CDR3 length: 15 residues. Germline V lookup: CDR1 MNHEY, CDR2 SVGAGI. For the CDR3, the DNA is TGTGCCAGCAGTTTCTCTTTTCGGGGAGAGGGCGGCTACACCTTC. Translating it yields CASSFSFRGEGGYTF.

DNA of the CDR3: TGTGCCATCAGTGATTCTGGTGGGGCGGTAGAGCAGTTCTTC. This gives the protein CAISDSGGAVEQFF. V and J are TRBV10-3 and TRBJ2-1; possible D gene TRBD1, 5 bases. The CDR3 runs to 14 residues. Germline lookup yields CDR1 ENHRY and CDR2 SYGVKD. V dropped 3 bases and J dropped 10 bases, with 16 bases sitting between them.

This rearrangement joins TRBV30 to TRBJ2-3; maybe TRBD2 (6 bases). The CDR3 sequence is 13 residues long. With 5 bases removed from V and 2 bases from J, the gap between germline ends came to 11 bases. Germline CDR1 reads GTSNPN; CDR2 reads SVGIG (reference sequence). This chain's CDR3 is CAWRRLDTDTQYF. CDR3 sequence (DNA): TGTGCCTGGCGTCGACTAGACACAGATACGCAGTATTTT.

The chain links TRBV29-1 to TRBJ1-1, with 8 bases identical to TRBD1. The CDR3 has 14 amino acids. CDR1 and CDR2 (germline): SQVTM, ANQGSEA. Unmatched junction bases numbered 6, after V lost 6 bases and J lost 0 bases. This CDR3 reads CSVDRGAMNTEAFF. The CDR3 bases are TGCAGCGTAGACAGGGGCGCCATGAACACTGAAGCTTTCTTT.

The gene calls are TRBV15 and TRBJ2-5, with D hard to call. CDR1 and CDR2 (germline): LNHNV, YYDKDF (reference sequence). Trimming shortened V by 0 bases and J by 1 base, and 12 bases separated the two germline ends. CDR3 length equals 16 residues. CDR3: CATSRELGLGQETQYF. In nucleotides, the CDR3 is TGTGCCACCAGCAGAGAACTGGGTCTGGGCCAAGAGACCCAGTACTTC. Using reference TRBV15 and TRBJ2-5 for the parts outside the CDR3, the full variable domain is DAMVIQNPRYQVTQFGKPVTLSCSQTLNHNVMYWYQQKSSQAPKLLFHYYDKDFNNEADTPDNFQSRRPNTSFCFLDIRSPGLGDTAMYLCATSRELGLGQETQYFGPGTRLLVL.

CDR3 amino acids: CACTGGGYTF. The CDR3 nucleotides read TGTGCCTGCACAGGGGGCGGCTACACCTTC. The chain combines TRBV30 with TRBJ1-2; TRBD1 matches 9 bases. Germline CDR1 and CDR2: GTSNPN and SVGIG (reference sequence). This CDR3 region has 10 residues. The trim removed 6 bases at V and 8 bases at J, leaving 1 base unmatched.

This clone has just one count. The V gene is TRBV14, the J gene TRBJ2-1; the D call may be TRBD1 or TRBD2 (5 bases each). From germline, CDR1 is SGHDN and CDR2 FVKESK. Trimming shortened V by 4 bases and J by 7 bases, and 17 bases separated the two germline ends. This CDR3 is 15 amino acids long. CDR3 DNA sequence: TGTGCCAGCAGCCCGTCAGGGAGAAGACGGAATGAGCAGTTCTTC. Translated, it gives CASSPSGRRRNEQFF.

The rearrangement joins TRBV5-4 to TRBJ1-3; D perhaps matches TRBD1 (5 bases). V was shortened by 3 bases and J by 4 bases, with 14 bases between the two germline ends. The germline CDR1 and CDR2 sequences are SGHNT and YYREEE (reference sequence). This CDR3 spans 15 amino acids. Here the CDR3 DNA reads TGTGCCAGCAGCTCGCGGGGGGGTGCAGGAAACACCATATATTTT. As protein: CASSSRGGAGNTIYF. Combining the CDR3 with reference TRBV5-4 and TRBJ1-3 gives the whole variable domain ETGVTQSPTHLIKTRGQQVTLRCSSQSGHNTVSWYQQALGQGPQFIFQYYREEENGRGNFPPRFSGLQFPNYSSELNVNALELDDSALYLCASSSRGGAGNTIYFGEGSWLTVV.

V and J are TRBV14 and TRBJ2-7; TRBD1 matches at 7 bases. This CDR3 comprises 13 residues. Germline CDR1 is SGHDN and CDR2 is FVKESK. Losses at the gene ends were 6 bases for V and 3 bases for J; bases not matched to a gene: 5. Here the CDR3 reads CASSPDRIYEQYF. CDR3 nucleotide sequence: TGTGCCAGCAGTCCGGACAGGATCTACGAGCAGTACTTC.

The genes are TRBV18 and TRBJ1-1; D gene uncertain. The CDR3 sequence is 13 residues long. Trimming removed 3 bases at V and 4 bases at J, with 9 bases between. Germline V CDR1 and CDR2: KGHSH, LQKENI. Here the CDR3 reads CASSPMDGTEAFF. Here the CDR3 DNA reads TGTGCCAGCTCACCGATGGATGGCACTGAAGCTTTCTTT.

This chain uses TRBV5-4 with TRBJ1-3; no reliable D call. The CDR3 is 13 amino acids. The germline V gene encodes CDR1 SGHNT and CDR2 YYREEE (reference sequence). The V end was cut by 1 base, the J end by 2 bases, with 4 bases between. CDR3 sequence: CASSLPAGNTIYF. The CDR3 DNA is TGTGCCAGCAGCTTGCCCGCTGGAAACACCATATATTTT.

The chain uses TRBV11-2 and TRBJ1-1; TRBD1 might be the D (6 bases). Germline CDR1 reads SGHAT; CDR2 reads FQNNGV. Trimming shortened V by 0 bases and J by 5 bases, and 16 bases separated the two germline ends. The CDR3 is 16 residues long. CDR3 residues: CASSLEVGARGTEAFF. DNA for the CDR3: TGTGCCAGCAGCTTAGAGGTGGGGGCGCGGGGAACTGAAGCTTTCTTT.

The chain employs TRBV4-3 and TRBJ2-2; 8 nucleotides match TRBD2. The germline CDR1 and CDR2 sequences are LGHNA and YSLEER. The J segment lost 6 bases and the V segment lost 6 bases, leaving 3 bases of the junction unmatched. The CDR3 loop spans 13 amino acids. The DNA for the CDR3 is TGCGCCAGCAGTCGGACTAGCTCCGGGGAGCTGTTTTTT. The encoded protein is CASSRTSSGELFF.

V is TRBV30 and J is TRBJ2-3; 12 bases line up with TRBD1. Germline CDR1 is GTSNPN and CDR2 is SVGIG (reference sequence). The CDR3 extends over 16 amino acids. After removal of 4 bases from V and 2 bases from J, the junction contained 7 bases not matched to a gene. CDR3 bases: TGTGCCTGGACGACGGGGACAGGGGGCCTCACAGATACGCAGTATTTT. This gives the protein CAWTTGTGGLTDTQYF. The variable domain in full, completed from reference TRBV30 and TRBJ2-3, reads SQTIHQWPATLVQPVGSPLSLECTVEGTSNPNLYWYRQAAGRGLQLLFYSVGIGQISSEVPQNLSASRPQDRQFILSSKKLLLSDSGFYLCAWTTGTGGLTDTQYFGPGTRLTVL.

CDR3 coding DNA: TGCGCCAGCAGCCAACTAGCGGGGCCCTCCTACAATGAGCAGTTCTTC. It is translated as CASSQLAGPSYNEQFF. The chain combines TRBV4-3 with TRBJ2-1, with 9 bases matching TRBD2. Germline CDR1 and CDR2: LGHNA and YSLEER. The length of the CDR3 is 16 residues. J lost 0 bases, V lost 2 bases, and 2 bases had no gene match.

This chain links TRBV5-4 with TRBJ2-2; D gene ambiguous. Germline values: CDR1 SGHNT, CDR2 YYREEE (reference sequence). This CDR3 contains 15 residues. Trimming left V 0 bases short and J 0 bases short, with 6 bases between. The CDR3 nucleotides read TGTGCCAGCAGCTTGGCACAGACGAACACCGGGGAGCTGTTTTTT. Translated, it gives CASSLAQTNTGELFF.

J is TRBJ2-7 and V is TRBV9; D assignment may be TRBD1 or TRBD2 (5 bases each). This CDR3 contains 15 residues. The ends were cut back, 4 bases at V and 2 bases at J, with 16 bases in the middle. Germline CDR1 reads SGDLS; CDR2 reads YYNGEE. The CDR3 region has the DNA TGTGCCAGCAGCCCATCCGGGACGGCCACCTACGAGCAGTACTTC. Its protein product is CASSPSGTATYEQYF.

This chain uses TRBV4-1 with TRBJ2-4; 7 nucleotides line up with TRBD1. The CDR3 consists of 15 residues. V was clipped by 2 bases and J by 3 bases; unmatched bases: 4. Germline-derived CDR1 and CDR2 are MGHRA and YSYEKL. The CDR3 DNA follows: TGCGCCAGCAGCCAACCCAGGACAGGCAAAAACATTCAGTACTTC. It specifies CASSQPRTGKNIQYF.